These T cell receptor beta chains were read from a single sample in a study of T cells in localized non-small cell lung cancer. Profiled with immunoSEQ multiplex PCR; TCRdb holds only in-frame clones, not every one. The sample consists of around 48,000 clones, 60% to 85% of them appearing once. Sequencing used peripheral blood, obtained before any cancer treatment. All receptors come from a man aged 40-75 years with stage I squamous cell lung carcinoma. Both conserved end residues are part of each CDR3. The order of the fields is V gene, D gene, J gene, clone size, CDR3 DNA, CDR3 protein. D genes are given only for firm matches. Not every row has a clone size; where given, it reads once, few, many or a size class.

>TRBV5-1|TRBD1|TRBJ2-2|-
TGCGCCAGCAGCTCGAGTAAGACAGGGGTGGCCGGGGAGCTGTTTTTT
CASSSSKTGVAGELFF
>TRBV5-5|TRBD1|TRBJ2-5|-
TGTGCCAGCAGCGGGACAGACCAAGAGACCCAGTACTTC
CASSGTDQETQYF
>TRBV5-4|-|TRBJ2-1|-
TGTGCCAGCAGCCAACCGGGCCCCAATGAGCAGTTCTTC
CASSQPGPNEQFF
>TRBV6-5|-|TRBJ1-6|-
TGTGCCAGCATGGGTGCCTATAATTCACCCCTCCACTTT
CASMGAYNSPLHF
>TRBV7-2|-|TRBJ1-3|-
TGTGCCAGCAGCTTAGGACCCATAACAAGCTCTGGAAACACCATATATTTT
CASSLGPITSSGNTIYF
>TRBV19|-|TRBJ1-5|-
TGTGCCACCGAGGACAGAGTCAATCAGCCCCAGCATTTT
CATEDRVNQPQHF
>TRBV4-1|-|TRBJ2-7|-
TGCGCCAGCAGCCTTAACAGGAGGGAGCAGTACTTC
CASSLNRREQYF
>TRBV12-5|-|TRBJ2-2|-
TGTGCTAGTGGTTCGGGACAGAACACCGGGGAGCTGTTTTTT
CASGSGQNTGELFF
>TRBV18|-|TRBJ2-3|once
TGTGCCAGCCACGGTAGCGCGGATACGCAGTATTTT
CASHGSADTQYF
>TRBV7-3|TRBD1|TRBJ1-1|-
TGTGCCAGCAGCCCCACAAACTGGGACAGGGGTGAGGCTTTCTTT
CASSPTNWDRGEAFF
>TRBV7-3|-|TRBJ2-1|-
TGTGCCAGCAGCTTCGGACCTGTCAATGAGCAGTTCTTC
CASSFGPVNEQFF
>TRBV5-8|-|TRBJ1-4|-
TGTGCCAGCAGCCATGACGAGAGAGAAAAACTGTTTTTT
CASSHDEREKLFF
>TRBV11-1|-|TRBJ2-1|-
TGTGCCAGCAGCGCCTCCGGGAACCGGAATGAGCAGTTCTTC
CASSASGNRNEQFF
>TRBV19|-|TRBJ1-1|-
TGTGCCAGTAGTGCGACCTGGAACACTGAAGCTTTCTTT
CASSATWNTEAFF
>TRBV9|-|TRBJ2-7|few
TGTGCCAGCAGCGTAGGGTCTAGCCTAGATTACGAGCAGTACTTC
CASSVGSSLDYEQYF
>TRBV6-5|-|TRBJ1-5|-
TGTGCCAGCAGTCAAGGGGACGGAGAGCAGGCCCAGCATTTT
CASSQGDGEQAQHF
>TRBV7-6|-|TRBJ2-3|-
TGTGCCAGCAGCGCCCCCGCGAACCCAGTCGCAGATACGCAGTATTTT
CASSAPANPVADTQYF
>TRBV7-8|-|TRBJ2-1|-
TGTGCCAGCAGCCCCGCCGGGACTTATTACAATGAGCAGTTCTTC
CASSPAGTYYNEQFF
>TRBV30|-|TRBJ1-1|-
TGTGCCTGGAGTATAGAGGGCACTGAAGCTTTCTTT
CAWSIEGTEAFF
>TRBV7-9|-|TRBJ2-5|-
TGTGCCAGCAGCTTCCCCGGATTAGAGACCCAGTACTTC
CASSFPGLETQYF
>TRBV6-1|-|TRBJ2-1|once
TGTGCCAGCAGTGAAGCCCCCGACAATGAGCAGTTCTTC
CASSEAPDNEQFF
>TRBV5-8|-|TRBJ1-3|few
TGTGCCAGCCATCCCGGCAGTAACTCTGGAAACACCATATATTTT
CASHPGSNSGNTIYF
>TRBV7-8|-|TRBJ2-7|-
TGTGCCAGCAGCTTACTATCAGGACCAGGACTATACGAGCAGTACTTC
CASSLLSGPGLYEQYF
>TRBV7-6|-|TRBJ1-4|-
TGTGCCAGCAGCTTAAATTCGGGCAGGACCCAGGTGAAACTGTTTTTT
CASSLNSGRTQVKLFF
>TRBV7-9|TRBD1|TRBJ1-2|few
TGTGCCAGCAGCTCGGACAGGGCTGGTTATGGCTACACCTTC
CASSSDRAGYGYTF
>TRBV6-1|-|TRBJ1-2|-
TGTGCCAGCAGGGTTTACAGGGCAAACTATGGCTACACCTTC
CASRVYRANYGYTF
>TRBV4-2|-|TRBJ2-3|once
TGTGCCAGCAGCCAAGGGGGGAGGCCAGATACGCAGTATTTT
CASSQGGRPDTQYF
>TRBV5-1|TRBD1|TRBJ1-2|-
TGCGCCAGCAGCTTGACAGGGGGGGCTAAAGGCTACACCTTC
CASSLTGGAKGYTF
>TRBV2|-|TRBJ2-1|-
TGTGCCAGCAGTGGACAGAATTACAATGAGCAGTTCTTC
CASSGQNYNEQFF
>TRBV2|-|TRBJ1-5|-
TGTGCCAGCAGCTCTAACCGGGCCGTGGGTCAGCCCCAGCATTTT
CASSSNRAVGQPQHF
>TRBV5-1|-|TRBJ2-5|few
TGCGCCAGCAGGGGTAGGGGGGAACAAGAGACCCAGTACTTC
CASRGRGEQETQYF
>TRBV29-1|-|TRBJ1-1|few
TGCAGCGTTGAAGTAAACACTGAAGCTTTCTTT
CSVEVNTEAFF
>TRBV28|-|TRBJ2-3|few
TGTGCCAGCAGCCTACAGGGTCTCTACACAGATACGCAGTATTTT
CASSLQGLYTDTQYF
>TRBV10-3|-|TRBJ2-7|-
TGTGCCATCAGTGAGTCTGGGGGAATTACCTACGAGCAGTACTTC
CAISESGGITYEQYF
>TRBV30|-|TRBJ2-7|-
TGTGCCTGGAGTGTAGTGTCCTACGAGCAGTACTTC
CAWSVVSYEQYF
>TRBV10-3|-|TRBJ1-2|-
TGTGCCATCAGGGGGGATATATACTATGGCTACACCTTC
CAIRGDIYYGYTF
>TRBV15|-|TRBJ2-7|-
TGTGCCACCAGCCTGGGACGGACTCCTTACGAGCAGTACTTC
CATSLGRTPYEQYF
>TRBV5-5|-|TRBJ1-2|once
TGTGCCAGCAGCTTGACTCTACAGAGATCCTATGGCTACACCTTC
CASSLTLQRSYGYTF
>TRBV11-2|-|TRBJ1-1|-
TGTGCCAGCAGCTTAGGGGCGGGGAACACTGAAGCTTTCTTT
CASSLGAGNTEAFF
>TRBV15|TRBD1|TRBJ1-4|-
TGTGCCACCAGCGGACCACAGGGGTTTGATGAAAAACTGTTTTTT
CATSGPQGFDEKLFF
>TRBV7-3|-|TRBJ2-1|-
TGTGCCAGCAGCTCCCGGGCAGGGAGGAATGAGCAGTTCTTC
CASSSRAGRNEQFF
>TRBV7-2|-|TRBJ1-3|-
TGTGCCAGCAGCTTAGGGTTTAGGCTCTCTGGAAACACCATATATTTT
CASSLGFRLSGNTIYF
>TRBV12-2|-|TRBJ1-6|-
TGTGCAAGTCGCTTAGGAGGATCCCGACAGGGCTATAATTCACCCCTCCACTTT
CASRLGGSRQGYNSPLHF
>TRBV7-8|-|TRBJ1-4|-
TGTGCCAGCAGCTTAGGACGGAATAATGAAAAACTGTTTTTT
CASSLGRNNEKLFF
>TRBV7-2|-|TRBJ2-1|once
TGTGCCAGCAGCCAGGAGGGTAGGAAGCAGTTCTTC
CASSQEGRKQFF